A single sample is the source of the 26 T cell receptor beta chains below, sequenced in a study of type 1 regulatory T cells. TCRdb called the reads again in MiXCR, with one record for every CDR3 protein. Of tens of thousands of distinct CDR3 sequences in the sample, 62% were seen once. These receptors have no known antigen. Sequencing input: cultured non-Tr1 T cells, either the whole culture or a sorted T cell fraction (not recorded which). Source of these receptors: a human donor in good health.

This clonotype has only one observation. DNA for the CDR3: TGTGCCAGCAGCTTCGGACAGGGAGGGGTGAACACTGAAGCTTTCTTT. This codes for CASSFGQGGVNTEAFF. The chain employs TRBV7-6 and TRBJ1-1; 8 bases map to TRBD1. The CDR3 loop spans 16 amino acids. Trimming removed 3 bases from V and 0 bases from J; junction bases left unmatched: 6. The germline V gene encodes CDR1 SGHVS and CDR2 FNYEAQ.

The CDR3 spells CSASSVRLAEYNEQFF. Here the CDR3 DNA reads TGCAGTGCTAGTTCGGTTAGACTAGCGGAATACAATGAGCAGTTCTTC. V and J are TRBV20-1 and TRBJ2-1; 9 bases match TRBD2. Germline loops: CDR1 DFQATT, CDR2 SNEGSKA (reference sequence). This CDR3 region has 16 residues. V lost 3 bases, J lost 4 bases, and 10 bases stayed unmatched.

This clonotype showed up just a few times. This rearrangement joins TRBV5-1 to TRBJ2-6; the D is unclear. This CDR3 has 16 residues. The V end lost 4 bases, the J end lost 0 bases, and 11 bases lay between the germline ends. Germline V gene lookup returns CDR1 SGHRS and CDR2 YFSETQ. The CDR3 DNA follows: TGCGCCAGCAGCCCTACAGCCGACTCTGGGGCCAACGTCCTGACTTTC. Protein: CASSPTADSGANVLTF.

This clonotype was found once. The chain combines TRBV24-1 with TRBJ2-2; 9 bases align to TRBD2. Germline V gene sequence: CDR1 KGHDR, CDR2 SFDVKD. V trimming: 5 bases; J trimming: 5 bases; junction bases outside the gene matches: 11. The CDR3 length is 17 residues. DNA of the CDR3: TGTGCCACCAGTGCTTCAGCGGGAGGAGGAAAAACCGGGGAGCTGTTTTTT. It is translated as CATSASAGGGKTGELFF.

This rearrangement joins TRBV20-1 to TRBJ1-5, with D possibly being TRBD1 (5 bases). Trimming stripped 0 bases from V and 3 bases from J, with 9 bases between. There are 14 residues in the CDR3. Looked up from germline, CDR1 is DFQATT and CDR2 is SNEGSKA (reference sequence). The DNA of the CDR3 is TGCAGTGCTAGAGAGGGGGGAAACAATCAGCCCCAGCATTTT. This translates into CSAREGGNNQPQHF.

This clonotype has only one observation. The rearrangement links TRBV20-1 to TRBJ2-1; D tentatively fits TRBD1 or TRBD2 (5 bases each). V lost 8 bases and J 4 bases, leaving 12 bases between the germline ends. Germline CDR1 is DFQATT and CDR2 is SNEGSKA (reference sequence). The CDR3 is made up of 12 amino acids. As DNA, the CDR3 is TGCAGTCCAAATGGGGGATACAATGAGCAGTTCTTC. It codes for CSPNGGYNEQFF.

The gene calls are TRBV4-3 and TRBJ2-5; either TRBD1 or TRBD2 may fit D (5 bases each). CDR3 length equals 13 residues. CDR1 and CDR2 (germline): LGHNA, YSLEER. V was shortened by 3 bases and J by 6 bases, with 11 bases between the two germline ends. CDR3 sequence: CASSQAWGKTQYF. CDR3 nucleotide sequence: TGCGCCAGCAGCCAGGCATGGGGGAAGACCCAGTACTTC.

The V call is TRBV5-4, the J call TRBJ2-5; TRBD1 agrees at 8 bases. The J segment lost 5 bases and the V segment lost 4 bases, leaving 7 bases of the junction unmatched. Germline V gene lookup returns CDR1 SGHNT and CDR2 YYREEE (reference sequence). The CDR3 totals 14 residues. CDR3 residues: CASSQYQGAETQYF. The CDR3, as DNA: TGTGCCAGCAGCCAGTATCAGGGGGCGGAGACCCAGTACTTC.

The chain couples TRBV2 to TRBJ2-7; D not resolved. This CDR3 comprises 10 residues. Germline assignment: CDR1 SNHLY and CDR2 FYNNEI. Trimming took off 7 bases at V and 0 bases at J, with 1 base between the two ends. The CDR3, as DNA: TGTGCCAGCATCTCCTACGAGCAGTACTTC. Its protein is CASISYEQYF.

The V gene is TRBV30, the J gene TRBJ2-7, with 8 bases identical to TRBD1. The V segment lost 2 bases and the J segment 0 bases; nucleotides outside the gene matches: 6. The CDR3 runs 15 residues. The germline V gene has CDR1 GTSNPN and CDR2 SVGIG (reference sequence). CDR3 nucleotides: TGTGCCTGGAGTAAGGGGACAGGCGTCTCCTACGAGCAGTACTTC. Encoded protein: CAWSKGTGVSYEQYF.

The chain employs TRBV11-2 and TRBJ1-5; D unresolved. This CDR3 region has 12 residues. Germline CDR1 reads SGHAT; CDR2 reads FQNNGV. The V end lost 4 bases, the J end lost 3 bases, and 4 bases lay between the germline ends. The CDR3 DNA reads as TGTGCCAGCAGCTCGGACAATCAGCCCCAGCATTTT. Protein product: CASSSDNQPQHF.

This clonotype appeared a few times. This sequence joins TRBV5-1 and TRBJ2-3, with D hard to call. V lost 1 base and J lost 0, with 0 bases in between. This CDR3 is built from 12 residues. Germline V gives CDR1 SGHRS, CDR2 YFSETQ. This CDR3 reads CASSLSTDTQYF. For the CDR3, the DNA is TGCGCCAGCAGCTTGAGCACAGATACGCAGTATTTT.

This clonotype was seen only once. The V gene is TRBV14, the J gene TRBJ2-6; D may match TRBD1 or TRBD2 (5 bases each). CDR3 length: 17 residues. The germline CDR1 and CDR2 sequences are SGHDN and FVKESK. Between the trimmed V and J ends, which lost 4 bases and 0 bases, there was a span of 13 bases. CDR3 DNA: TGTGCCAGCAGCCCAGTAGGGGAGAGCTCTGGGGCCAACGTCCTGACTTTC. It is translated as CASSPVGESSGANVLTF.

The rearrangement links TRBV6-1 to TRBJ1-4; tentatively, D is TRBD1 (5 bases). V lost 7 bases and J lost 5, with 11 bases in between. The CDR3 is 13 residues long. CDR1 and CDR2 from the germline V gene are MNHNS and SASEGT. The CDR3 nucleotides read TGTGCCAGCATAGGGGCAGTCAATGAAAAACTGTTTTTT. Translating it yields CASIGAVNEKLFF.

V and J are TRBV28 and TRBJ2-2; D unclear. The CDR3 spans 14 residues. V was clipped by 7 bases and J by 4 bases, with 13 bases between them. Per the germline V gene, CDR1 is MDHEN and CDR2 is SYDVKM. The CDR3 region has the DNA TGTGCCAGCAACGAACAGACTTCCACCGGGGAGCTGTTTTTT. This gives the protein CASNEQTSTGELFF.

In its sample, this clonotype was seen many times. This sequence joins TRBV7-2 and TRBJ2-7; D remains unclear. This CDR3 comprises 14 residues. Germline CDR1 reads SGHTA; CDR2 reads FQGNSA. V lost 0 bases, J lost 6 bases, and 12 bases lay in between. The CDR3 bases are TGTGCCAGCAGCTTAGCTGCTCTGGCTTCCGAGCAGTACTTC. Translating it yields CASSLAALASEQYF.

The CDR3 loop reads CATSDGLAGGLYEQYF. Here the CDR3 DNA reads TGTGCCACCAGTGACGGACTAGCGGGAGGGCTATACGAGCAGTACTTC. V gene TRBV24-1 combines with J gene TRBJ2-7; TRBD2 matches at 15 bases. The CDR3 runs to 16 residues. V lost 4 bases, J lost 4 bases, and 4 bases stayed unmatched. Germline V CDR1 and CDR2: KGHDR, SFDVKD.

The gene calls are TRBV11-1 and TRBJ2-2; D unresolved. CDR3 length equals 15 residues. V lost 1 base, J lost 0 bases, and 6 bases lay in between. The germline V gene encodes CDR1 SGHAT and CDR2 FQDESV (reference sequence). The CDR3 spells CASSLGLSNTGELFF. The CDR3 bases are TGTGCCAGCAGCTTAGGACTTTCGAACACCGGGGAGCTGTTTTTT.

This clonotype was seen a handful of times. V is TRBV5-1 and J is TRBJ2-1; D is perhaps TRBD2 (5 bases). Germline CDR1 is SGHRS and CDR2 is YFSETQ. V was shortened by 4 bases and J by 2 bases, with 13 bases between the two germline ends. This CDR3 spans 15 amino acids. As DNA, the CDR3 is TGCGCCAGCAGCCACGACTACCGTACCTACAATGAGCAGTTCTTC. Translation gives CASSHDYRTYNEQFF.

The chain carries TRBV12-3 or TRBV12-4 and TRBJ2-5; D not certain. This CDR3 contains 12 residues. The V end was cut by 2 bases, the J end by 5 bases, with 6 bases between. The CDR3 sequence: CASSLSRETQYF. The CDR3 DNA is TGTGCCAGCAGTTTAAGCAGGGAGACCCAGTACTTC.

V and J are TRBV7-8 and TRBJ2-2; 7 bases fit TRBD1. The CDR3 has 14 amino acids. V gave up 0 bases and J gave up 9 bases; unmatched junction bases: 4. Germline V gene data show CDR1 as SGHVS and CDR2 as FQNEAQ. CDR3 in DNA: TGTGCCAGCAGCTTAGCACGGACAGGCCGGGAGCTGTTTTTT. Translation gives CASSLARTGRELFF.

This chain uses TRBV11-2 with TRBJ1-4, with unresolved D. The V end was cut by 2 bases, the J end by 0 bases, with 7 bases between. The CDR3 is 15 residues long. Looked up from germline, CDR1 is SGHAT and CDR2 is FQNNGV. Here the CDR3 DNA reads TGTGCCAGCAGCTTACGAAGGGCAACTAATGAAAAACTGTTTTTT. Translating it yields CASSLRRATNEKLFF.

This chain links TRBV27 with TRBJ1-2; D gene uncertain. CDR3 length: 15 residues. Germline V gene data show CDR1 as MNHEY and CDR2 as SMNVEV (reference sequence). Trimming shortened V by 3 bases and J by 8 bases, and 19 bases separated the two germline ends. CDR3 sequence: CASSFQTQNPGGYTF. In nucleotides, the CDR3 is TGTGCCAGCAGTTTCCAAACTCAAAACCCAGGCGGCTACACCTTC.

This clonotype showed up just a few times. The gene calls are TRBV20-1 and TRBJ1-1; perhaps TRBD1 as D (6 bases). The length of the CDR3 is 16 residues. Looked up from germline, CDR1 is DFQATT and CDR2 is SNEGSKA (reference sequence). The V end was cut by 2 bases, the J end by 3 bases, with 19 bases between. The CDR3: CSARSPTGSGYTEAFF. CDR3 DNA sequence: TGCAGTGCTAGAAGTCCGACAGGTTCGGGATACACTGAAGCTTTCTTT.

There are a few counts of this clonotype. The V and J genes are TRBV20-1 and TRBJ2-1; D is possibly TRBD1 or TRBD2 (5 bases each). The V and J ends lost 6 bases and 1 base respectively, with 19 bases between them. Germline V gene lookup returns CDR1 DFQATT and CDR2 SNEGSKA (reference sequence). The CDR3 totals 16 residues. The CDR3 loop is CSAWLGTSYSYNEQFF. CDR3 bases: TGCAGTGCATGGCTCGGGACCAGTTATTCCTACAATGAGCAGTTCTTC.

This sequence joins TRBV7-9 and TRBJ2-5; 9 positions agree with TRBD2. Germline lookup yields CDR1 SEHNR and CDR2 FQNEAQ (reference sequence). CDR3 length: 16 residues. The trim removed 0 bases at V and 5 bases at J, leaving 7 bases unmatched. The CDR3 nucleotides are TGTGCCAGCAGCTTAGCGGGCGGGAGGGCCGCGGAGACCCAGTACTTC. Amino acids: CASSLAGGRAAETQYF.